These T cell receptor beta chains were read from a single sample in a study of blood T cell repertoires in COVID-19. Generated by immunoSEQ multiplex PCR, the TCRdb table keeps only in-frame clones and is missing some. This sample has 94,000 or so clones, with around 90% found just once. What was sequenced was peripheral blood. The origin of the receptors is an older woman with acute or convalescent COVID-19. Both conserved end residues are part of each CDR3. A D gene is named only where the DNA matches it firmly.

J gene	CDR3 length	D gene	V gene	CDR3 protein
TRBJ1-3	15	NA	TRBV7-6	CASSPAREGGNTIYF
TRBJ1-5	19	NA	TRBV21-1	CASSKAGRGRFGLGQPQHF
TRBJ1-2	13	NA	TRBV10-2	CASIAGLGDGYTF
TRBJ2-1	17	TRBD2	TRBV7-9	CASSVGPLAGAYNEQFF
TRBJ1-4	12	NA	TRBV29-1	CSVVTSYEKLFF
TRBJ2-1	14	NA	TRBV5-6	CASTSLSKYNEQFF
TRBJ2-2	19	TRBD1	TRBV11-2	CASSLVLRGRGRVAGELFF
TRBJ2-7	12	NA	TRBV9	CASSGDTYEQYF
TRBJ2-7	13	NA	TRBV19	CASRPTGIYEQYF
TRBJ2-2	15	NA	TRBV7-3	CASSLTPANTGELFF
TRBJ1-1	15	NA	TRBV9	CASSVAGQGRVKAFF
TRBJ1-6	13	TRBD1	TRBV10-3	CAISESNRGSLHF
TRBJ1-2	14	NA	TRBV5-1	CASSLGQVNYGYTF
TRBJ1-3	17	NA	TRBV5-6	CASSQQVRNTLQDTIYF
TRBJ1-1	15	TRBD1	TRBV7-8	CASSTYGQVSTEAFF
TRBJ1-4	15	NA	TRBV7-2	CASSLVTATNEKLFF
TRBJ2-7	14	NA	TRBV5-1	CASSSSGGGGEQYF
TRBJ2-1	15	TRBD1	TRBV11-3	CASSAAGGMYNEQFF
TRBJ1-1	15	NA	TRBV7-9	CASSLGSTSTTEAFF
TRBJ2-1	13	NA	TRBV6-5	CASRTDSYNEQFF
TRBJ1-4	14	NA	TRBV28	CASSLVETNEKLFF
TRBJ2-5	17	NA	TRBV4-1	CASSQDPPGGPLETQYF
TRBJ1-2	14	NA	TRBV7-9	CASSLGQSPYGYTF
TRBJ1-4	16	TRBD1	TRBV19	CASSTRDRMFNEKLFF
TRBJ1-4	15	NA	TRBV4-2	CASSQEGPTNEKLFF
TRBJ2-3	15	NA	TRBV27	CASSLGRRNTDTQYF
TRBJ1-1	12	NA	TRBV11-2	CASSFYATEAFF
TRBJ1-1	15	NA	TRBV10-1	CASSESARGRTEAFF
TRBJ2-3	15	TRBD2	TRBV3-1/TRBV3-2	CASSQGGTSGSTQYF
TRBJ1-2	14	TRBD1	TRBV24-1	CATSAGQGVYGYTF
TRBJ1-4	13	NA	TRBV2	CASNFREAEKLFF
TRBJ2-2	18	TRBD2	TRBV7-3	CASSHGTSGGKNTGELFF
TRBJ1-2	14	TRBD1	TRBV7-9	CASSRQGANYGYTF
TRBJ1-2	15	TRBD1	TRBV18	CASSSQTGLGYGYTF
TRBJ2-5	12	NA	TRBV29-1	CSVEGRAGTQYF
TRBJ2-5	16	TRBD2	TRBV4-1	CASSQELGLARETQYF
TRBJ2-3	17	TRBD2	TRBV4-2	CASSQGTSGRRADTQYF
TRBJ2-7	16	TRBD1	TRBV24-1	CATSDKSTGVKNEQYF
TRBJ2-1	17	TRBD2	TRBV7-3	CASSLWAGGPGYNEQFF
TRBJ2-1	14	NA	TRBV19	CASSISQGRDEQFF
TRBJ2-2	16	TRBD2	TRBV10-3	CAISELAGMNTGELFF
TRBJ2-3	14	NA	TRBV5-4	CASSLERNTDTQYF
TRBJ2-7	17	TRBD1	TRBV5-4	CASSLDPTGAYGYEQYF
TRBJ1-1	13	TRBD1	TRBV7-9	CASSLGGQDEAFF
TRBJ2-1	13	TRBD2	TRBV19	CASSIQGAGGQFF
TRBJ2-5	15	TRBD1	TRBV29-1	CSISTAGTGFVTQYF
TRBJ2-7	13	NA	TRBV27	CASSYGPGYEQYF
TRBJ1-3	15	TRBD1	TRBV7-2	CASSSRTGSGNTIYF
TRBJ2-3	12	NA	TRBV27	CASSWGTDTQYF
TRBJ1-2	15	TRBD1	TRBV5-4	CASSLGAGGLRGYTF